The 13 T cell receptor beta chains below all came from one sample that was sequenced in a study of blood T cell repertoires in COVID-19. The assay was immunoSEQ multiplex PCR, and TCRdb's table has in-frame clones only and misses some. Among around 200,000 clones listed, around 85% were seen once. Sequencing was done on a sample of peripheral blood. Every receptor here comes from a man in his forties or fifties who had recovered from COVID-19.

This clone was recorded once. The V and J genes are TRBV30 and TRBJ2-1; 9 bases map to TRBD2. CDR3 size: 18 residues. The germline gives CDR1 GTSNPN, CDR2 SVGIG (reference sequence). V dropped 5 bases and J dropped 1; count of bases not matched to a gene: 15. Here the CDR3 DNA reads TGTGCCTGGGCTAGAGGGGGCTATAGCGGGAGTTCCTACAATGAGCAGTTCTTC. Amino acid sequence: CAWARGGYSGSSYNEQFF.

The chain recombines TRBV7-9 with TRBJ1-5, with 9 bases lining up with TRBD1. CDR3 length: 15 residues. CDR1 is SEHNR and CDR2 is FQNEAQ in the germline V gene (reference sequence). V was clipped by 5 bases and J by 5 bases; unmatched bases: 7. The CDR3 bases are TGTGCCAGCAGCCCGGGACAGGGAATCGATCAGCCCCAGCATTTT. The encoded protein is CASSPGQGIDQPQHF.

V is TRBV23-1 and J is TRBJ1-1; 7 bases fit TRBD1. TRBV23-1 has ORF status, its function being uncertain. Unmatched junction bases numbered 8, after V lost 6 bases and J lost 4 bases. This CDR3 spans 14 amino acids. The CDR3 protein is CASSPRTGGTEAFF. Written as DNA, the CDR3 is TGCGCCAGCAGCCCTCGGACAGGAGGCACTGAAGCTTTCTTT.

J is TRBJ1-2 and V is TRBV28; tentatively, D is TRBD1 (5 bases). Deletions cut 1 base from V and 4 bases from J, with 13 bases between. Germline V lookup: CDR1 MDHEN, CDR2 SYDVKM. This CDR3 spans 15 amino acids. The chain's CDR3 is CASSLSQGPSYGYTF. The CDR3 bases are TGTGCCAGCAGTTTATCTCAGGGCCCTAGCTATGGCTACACCTTC.

CDR3 in amino acids: CASSMLAYQETQYF. The CDR3 DNA follows: TGTGCCAGCAGCATGCTAGCGTACCAAGAGACCCAGTACTTC. This chain joins TRBV7-2 and TRBJ2-5; a weak D match, TRBD2 (6 bases). The V end lost 5 bases, the J end lost 0 bases, and 10 bases lay between the germline ends. This CDR3 has 14 residues. Germline CDR1 and CDR2: SGHTA and FQGNSA.

The chain links TRBV29-1 to TRBJ1-2; D is unclear. Germline-derived CDR1 and CDR2 are SQVTM and ANQGSEA. The ends were cut back, 3 bases at V and 5 bases at J, with 7 bases in the middle. There are 11 residues in the CDR3. The DNA of the CDR3 is TGCAGCGTTGAGTCACTATATGGCTACACCTTC. Its protein product is CSVESLYGYTF.

This clone has a handful of counts. This chain joins TRBV7-9 and TRBJ2-5, with TRBD2 matching over 11 bases. V was pared by 5 bases and J by 4 bases, with 12 bases of the junction left unmatched. The CDR3 is 17 residues long. Germline V lookup: CDR1 SEHNR, CDR2 FQNEAQ (reference sequence). DNA for the CDR3: TGTGCCAGCAGCGTCCCGTCGGGACTAGCGGCGGGAGAGACCCAGTACTTC. Its protein product is CASSVPSGLAAGETQYF.

This sequence joins TRBV5-6 and TRBJ2-6; D not certain. Germline loops: CDR1 SGHDT, CDR2 YYEEEE. V was pared by 1 base and J by 2 bases, with 7 bases between. The CDR3 spans 15 residues. This CDR3 reads CASSLRTAGANVLTF. The CDR3 DNA sequence: TGTGCCAGCAGCTTGCGCACAGCTGGGGCCAACGTCCTGACTTTC.

The V call is TRBV7-2, the J call TRBJ1-2; TRBD1 matches at 8 bases. Germline CDR1 SGHTA, CDR2 FQGNSA. The CDR3 extends over 14 amino acids. J lost 6 bases, V lost 8 bases, and 11 bases had no gene match. CDR3 amino acids: CASWTDRALNGYTF. DNA of the CDR3: TGTGCCAGCTGGACGGACAGGGCCTTAAATGGCTACACCTTC.

This clone occurred many times. The chain joins TRBV7-9 to TRBJ2-2, with 7 bases lining up with TRBD1. The trim removed 5 bases at V and 5 bases at J, leaving 8 bases unmatched. CDR1 and CDR2 (germline): SEHNR, FQNEAQ (reference sequence). There are 15 residues in the CDR3. In nucleotides, the CDR3 is TGTGCCAGCAGCCGAAAAACAGGGGTGACCGGGGAGCTGTTTTTT. It yields the protein CASSRKTGVTGELFF.

Written as DNA, the CDR3 is TGTGCCAGTCAGAGGACTAAGAGCTCCTACAATGAGCAGTTCTTC. Protein product: CASQRTKSSYNEQFF. The chain combines TRBV19 with TRBJ2-1, with D possibly matching TRBD2 (6 bases). Germline V lookup: CDR1 LNHDA, CDR2 SQIVND (reference sequence). The CDR3 sequence is 15 residues long. Trimming removed 8 bases from V and 0 bases from J, with 14 bases in between.

The rearrangement uses TRBV5-1 and TRBJ2-5, with 7 bases that match TRBD2. CDR1 is SGHRS, CDR2 YFSETQ, per germline. The CDR3 extends over 16 amino acids. V lost 0 bases, J lost 9 bases, and 14 bases stayed unmatched. The CDR3: CASSLGAGVSLRAQYF. The DNA for the CDR3 is TGCGCCAGCAGCTTGGGTGCGGGAGTGTCCCTCAGGGCCCAGTACTTC.

V gene TRBV18 combines with J gene TRBJ2-1; D not resolved. The V gene lost 4 bases and the J gene lost 8 bases, with 12 bases spanning the gap. Germline CDR1 KGHSH, CDR2 LQKENI. This CDR3 contains 13 residues. The CDR3 loop reads CASSLTALDEQFF. Here the CDR3 DNA reads TGTGCCAGCTCACTCACCGCGTTGGATGAGCAGTTCTTC.